The rows below give T cell receptor beta chains drawn from one sample of a study of T-cell reconstitution after alpha-beta-depleted transplantation in children. One entry per CDR3 protein, called by TCRdb with MiXCR from the PCR reads. The data contain about 590,000 distinct CDR3 sequences, 10% to 15% of them seen just once; the ten biggest clones take up around 2.2%. This specimen consisted of PBMCs, mostly from graft donor cells, obtained 360 days after TCRalphabeta/CD19-depleted stem cell transplant. The receptor set was obtained from a male patient between 10 and 17 years old who had a stem cell transplant for acute myeloid leukemia, so the T cells may come from the graft donor. Each CDR3 is given with its conserved first and last residue. D genes are given only for firm matches. Some rows mark clone size as missing; the rest say once, few, many or name a class of expanded clone.

>few|TRBD1|TRBV29-1|TRBJ2-3
TGCAGCGAAGGGACAGGGGTGGCAGATACGCAGTATTTT
CSEGTGVADTQYF
>NA|TRBD1|TRBV29-1|TRBJ2-7
TGCAGCGTTCACACAGGGGACGGATACGAGCAGTACTTC
CSVHTGDGYEQYF
>NA|NA|TRBV20-1|TRBJ2-7
TGCAGTGCCGATCCTCCTAAGAGCGAGCAGTACTTC
CSADPPKSEQYF
>many|NA|TRBV5-1|TRBJ1-4
TGCGCCAGCAGCTTGAGTACGGGGTCTAATGAAAAACTGTTTTTT
CASSLSTGSNEKLFF
>NA|NA|TRBV4-3|TRBJ2-5
TGCGCCAGGGACAGACCCATCCAAGAGACCCAGTACTTC
CARDRPIQETQYF
>few|NA|TRBV18|TRBJ1-1
TGTGCCAGCTCAGCAGACAATGTGGACCCTGAAGCTTTCTTT
CASSADNVDPEAFF
>NA|TRBD2|TRBV20-1|TRBJ2-7
TGCAGTGTCGTTGGACTAGCGGTACTGGACGAGCAGTACTTC
CSVVGLAVLDEQYF
>many|NA|TRBV28|TRBJ1-3
TGTGCCACCTCGCCTGACAGCCGGAAGGTGTCTGGAAACACCATATATTTT
CATSPDSRKVSGNTIYF
>NA|NA|TRBV20-1|TRBJ2-3
TGCAGTGCTTTAATTGAAGGCACAGATACGCAGTATTTT
CSALIEGTDTQYF
>NA|NA|TRBV25-1|TRBJ1-4
TGTGCCAGCAGCACACTGACAACTAATGAAAAACTGTTTTTT
CASSTLTTNEKLFF
>few|TRBD2|TRBV29-1|TRBJ2-7
TGCAGCGATACAAGCGGGAGGACCTACGAGCAGTACTTC
CSDTSGRTYEQYF
>few|TRBD2|TRBV20-1|TRBJ2-1
TGCAGTGCTAGAGTGGGGCTAGTTGCGGGAGGACCTGATTTC
CSARVGLVAGGPDF
>many|TRBD2|TRBV28|TRBJ2-7
TGTGCCAGCAGCCCACTCACTAGCGGGAGCCACGAGCAGTACTTC
CASSPLTSGSHEQYF
>few|NA|TRBV5-1|TRBJ1-1
TGCGCCAGCCAGCGGGATGGGTCCCCGAACACTGAAGCTTTCTTT
CASQRDGSPNTEAFF
>many|TRBD2|TRBV20-1|TRBJ2-7
TGCAGTGCCTCATCCCCCACCCGGGAGGTGTACGAGCAGTACTTC
CSASSPTREVYEQYF
>many|TRBD2|TRBV4-3|TRBJ2-4
TGCGCCAGCAGCCAAGGACCGGGACTAGCGGAAAACATTCAGTACTTC
CASSQGPGLAENIQYF
>many|NA|TRBV27|TRBJ2-7
TGTGCCAGCAACGGGTTTAACTACGAGCAGTACTTC
CASNGFNYEQYF
>NA|TRBD2|TRBV5-1|TRBJ2-5
TGCGCCAGCAGCTTGGCCGCACTAGCGGGTGTTCAAGAGACCCAGTACTTC
CASSLAALAGVQETQYF
>few|TRBD1|TRBV27|TRBJ2-1
TGTGCCAGCACCCCTAGGATACAGGGGGCAACCTACAATGAGCAGTTCTTC
CASTPRIQGATYNEQFF
>NA|TRBD1|TRBV20-1|TRBJ2-2
TGCAGTGCTACGGGGGACAGGGCAGGCACCGGGGAGCTGTTTTTT
CSATGDRAGTGELFF